A single sample is the source of the 22 T cell receptor beta chains below, sequenced in a study of beta chain features in type 1 diabetes. Broader study findings: Patients with Type 1 diabetes showed moderately but significantly shorter TCRB CDR3s in all four CD4+ subsets.

Their antigens remain unidentified. Since all of the isolated RNA was reverse transcribed, expressed TCRB transcripts were what got sequenced. The protocol was immunoSEQ multiplex PCR, while the TCRdb copy is restricted to in-frame clones and leaves out a portion. The profile covers some 240,000 clones, with 16% appearing a single time and 0.065% to 0.095% taken by the ten largest. Sequenced input: naive CD4+ T cells from blood. The receptors here all came from a man aged 25-40 years with type 1 diabetes.

The V call is TRBV7-6, the J call TRBJ2-5; tentatively, D is TRBD2 (5 bases). The CDR3 covers 14 residues. The V gene lost 0 bases and the J gene lost 4 bases, with 9 bases spanning the gap. The germline CDR1 and CDR2 sequences are SGHVS and FNYEAQ. Here the CDR3 reads CASSLANAGETQYF. For the CDR3, the DNA is TGTGCCAGCAGCTTAGCGAATGCGGGAGAGACCCAGTACTTC.

This rearrangement joins TRBV7-2 to TRBJ2-3; 9 bases line up with TRBD2. This CDR3 comprises 18 residues. With 2 bases clipped from V and 1 base from J, the junction kept 10 bases outside the gene matches. Per the germline V gene, CDR1 is SGHTA and CDR2 is FQGNSA. CDR3 DNA: TGTGCCAGCAGCTTATACTTTGGGATAGCGGGAGGCACAGATACGCAGTATTTT. Translated, it gives CASSLYFGIAGGTDTQYF. Filled out from reference TRBV7-2 and TRBJ2-3, the complete variable domain reads GAGVSQSPSNKVTEKGKDVELRCDPISGHTALYWYRQSLGQGLEFLIYFQGNSAPDKSGLPSDRFSAERTGGSVSTLTIQRTQQEDSAVYLCASSLYFGIAGGTDTQYFGPGTRLTVL.

DNA for the CDR3: TGTGCCAGCAGCTTAGGGACGGGCCTTTCCTACGAGCAGTACTTC. It yields the protein CASSLGTGLSYEQYF. The V and J genes are TRBV7-2 and TRBJ2-7; D is unresolved. This CDR3 spans 15 amino acids. Germline CDR1 reads SGHTA; CDR2 reads FQGNSA. Trimming took off 1 base at V and 1 base at J, with 11 bases between the two ends.

Comments on this clone: One end of the junction does not line up with germline, which may come from a read error. V and J are TRBV7-7 and TRBJ2-3; D may correspond to TRBD1 or TRBD2 (5 bases each). Per the germline V gene, CDR1 is SSHAT and CDR2 is FNYEAQ (reference sequence). The length of the CDR3 is 14 residues. This CDR3 is CASSPGPAPIAQYF. The CDR3 DNA sequence: TGTGCTAGCAGCCCGGGACCGGCGCCCATTGCGCAGTATTTT.

This clone was seen a few times. The same CDR3 can be traced to other DNA sequences in this sample. V usage is TRBV14 and J usage is TRBJ2-7; D call uncertain. Germline CDR1 and CDR2: SGHDN and FVKESK. The CDR3 is 11 residues long. Trimming took off 2 bases at V and 4 bases at J, with 3 bases between the two ends. The CDR3 sequence is CASSQQYEQYF. The CDR3 region has the DNA TGTGCCAGCAGCCAACAGTACGAGCAGTACTTC.

This clone has only a few counts. The chain recombines TRBV6-6 with TRBJ2-4, with D uncertain. Germline CDR1 MNHNY, CDR2 SVGAGI (reference sequence). The V and J ends lost 6 bases and 2 bases respectively, with 11 bases between them. CDR3 size: 14 residues. The CDR3 DNA is TGTGCCAGCAGCCCCAGTACATCCAAAAACATTCAGTACTTC. This sequence encodes CASSPSTSKNIQYF.

This clone was seen a handful of times. This chain connects TRBV29-1 to TRBJ1-2, with D unresolved. Germline V lookup: CDR1 SQVTM, CDR2 ANQGSEA. Trimming removed 3 bases at V and 0 bases at J, with 14 bases between. The CDR3 contains 15 residues. The CDR3 is CSVDRPSLANYGYTF. DNA of the CDR3: TGCAGCGTTGACCGGCCGTCGTTAGCTAACTATGGCTACACCTTC.

This clone was detected a few times. The chain recombines TRBV4-3 with TRBJ2-7, with D perhaps matching TRBD2 (5 bases). This CDR3 has 13 amino acids. Germline V CDR1 and CDR2: LGHNA, YSLEER. Trimming cost V 8 bases and J 0 bases, with 11 bases left between them. The CDR3 nucleotides are TGCGCCAGCTCTAGCAGTTACTCCTACGAGCAGTACTTC. Translated, it gives CASSSSYSYEQYF.

This chain links TRBV28 with TRBJ2-3, with TRBD1 matching 8 bases. Germline V gene sequence: CDR1 MDHEN, CDR2 SYDVKM. The CDR3 is 14 amino acids. Trimming took 6 bases from V and 1 from J; bases not matched to a gene: 3. The CDR3 here is CASSMTGGTDTQYF. As DNA, the CDR3 is TGTGCCAGCAGCATGACAGGGGGCACAGATACGCAGTATTTT.

Written as DNA, the CDR3 is TGTGCCAGCAGCTTTCATCTTGAAGCGGAGCAGTTCTTC. This sequence encodes CASSFHLEAEQFF. This sequence joins TRBV7-2 and TRBJ2-1; D is ambiguous. The V gene lost 3 bases and the J gene lost 10 bases, with 13 bases spanning the gap. The CDR3 spans 13 residues. CDR1 SGHTA and CDR2 FQGNSA come from the germline V gene.

This clone was observed a handful of times. The J gene is TRBJ1-1, the V gene TRBV30; TRBD1 agrees at 8 bases. The CDR3 extends over 14 amino acids. V lost 8 bases and J lost 8; bases outside the gene matches: 16. CDR1 is GTSNPN and CDR2 is SVGIG in the germline V gene (reference sequence). The CDR3 loop reads CATNTGQDILEAFF. The CDR3 DNA follows: TGTGCCACAAATACGGGACAGGACATATTAGAAGCTTTCTTT.

The CDR3 region is CAWSRMRLEQFF. The CDR3 bases are TGTGCCTGGAGTAGAATGCGGTTGGAGCAGTTCTTC. J is TRBJ2-1 and V is TRBV30, with no clear D. This CDR3 has 12 residues. Trimming pared 2 bases from V and 10 bases from J, leaving 12 bases between. CDR1 and CDR2 from the germline V gene are GTSNPN and SVGIG (reference sequence).

This sequence joins TRBV18 and TRBJ1-2; TRBD1 matches 10 bases. V lost 3 bases and J lost 1; bases outside the gene matches: 2. Germline CDR1 KGHSH, CDR2 LQKENI. This CDR3 is built from 15 residues. The CDR3 coding sequence is TGTGCCAGCTCACCGGGGACAGGGGTTAACTATGGCTACACCTTC. This gives the protein CASSPGTGVNYGYTF.

This clone has only a few counts. Written as DNA, the CDR3 is TGTGCCATCAGGGACCGGGACGGACCCTACGAGCAGTACTTC. Its translation is CAIRDRDGPYEQYF. The V gene is TRBV10-3, the J gene TRBJ2-7; TRBD1 or TRBD2 may be the D gene (5 bases each). Per germline, CDR1 ENHRY and CDR2 SYGVKD. Trimming left V 6 bases short and J 2 bases short, with 14 bases between. The CDR3 runs 14 residues.

V gene TRBV7-9 combines with J gene TRBJ2-1, with D possibly matching TRBD1 (5 bases). Germline CDR1 is SEHNR and CDR2 is FQNEAQ (reference sequence). The V gene lost 4 bases and the J gene lost 13 bases, with 11 bases spanning the gap. This CDR3 comprises 11 residues. The DNA for the CDR3 is TGTGCCAGCAGCTCACGACAGACACAGTTCTTC. Translated, it gives CASSSRQTQFF. Supplemented by reference TRBV7-9 and TRBJ2-1, the full variable domain reads DTGVSQNPRHKITKRGQNVTFRCDPISEHNRLYWYRQTLGQGPEFLTYFQNEAQLEKSRLLSDRFSAERPKGSFSTLEIQRTEQGDSAMYLCASSSRQTQFFGPGTRLTVL.

This clone has just a few counts. V is TRBV18 and J is TRBJ2-7; D gene uncertain. The CDR3 extends over 15 amino acids. CDR1 KGHSH and CDR2 LQKENI come from the germline V gene. V gave up 0 bases and J gave up 1 base, with 10 bases separating them. The CDR3 loop reads CASSPPMTSSYEQYF. Written as DNA, the CDR3 is TGTGCCAGCTCACCACCCATGACAAGTTCCTACGAGCAGTACTTC.

This clone occurred a few times. The chain recombines TRBV7-2 with TRBJ1-4, with no clear D. V gave up 5 bases and J gave up 3 bases, with 10 bases separating them. This CDR3 has 14 amino acids. CDR1 and CDR2 from the germline V gene are SGHTA and FQGNSA. CDR3: CASSQGRPNEKLFF. In DNA, the CDR3 is TGTGCCAGCAGCCAAGGGAGGCCTAATGAAAAACTGTTTTTT.

The chain joins TRBV29-1 to TRBJ2-7; the match to TRBD1 covers 8 bases. In germline, CDR1 is SQVTM, CDR2 ANQGSEA. The CDR3 sequence is 15 residues long. V dropped 1 base and J dropped 6; count of bases not matched to a gene: 11. CDR3 DNA sequence: TGCAGCGTTGAAGGGGCTGGACAGGGACGGCTCGAGCAGTACTTC. It encodes CSVEGAGQGRLEQYF.

The J gene is TRBJ1-1, the V gene TRBV14; weak D call: TRBD1 (6 bases). The CDR3 sequence is 16 residues long. V shed 4 bases and J shed 0 bases, with 15 bases lying between them. The germline gives CDR1 SGHDN, CDR2 FVKESK. The CDR3 sequence is CASSPLAGDLNTEAFF. CDR3 DNA: TGTGCCAGCAGCCCCCTGGCAGGGGACCTGAACACTGAAGCTTTCTTT.

This clone showed up just a few times. At the DNA level, this CDR3 is encoded by other sequences in the same sample as well. The chain carries TRBV29-1 and TRBJ2-2; the D is unclear. The CDR3 covers 11 residues. Germline values: CDR1 SQVTM, CDR2 ANQGSEA. The ends were cut back, 6 bases at V and 0 bases at J, with 2 bases in the middle. The CDR3, as DNA: TGCAGCGTCACGAACACCGGGGAGCTGTTTTTT. Its translation: CSVTNTGELFF.

The gene calls are TRBV2 and TRBJ2-1; D not resolved. The CDR3 is 13 amino acids. The germline gives CDR1 SNHLY, CDR2 FYNNEI. V was shortened by 7 bases and J by 3 bases, with 10 bases between the two germline ends. The CDR3, as DNA: TGTGCCAGCAAACCCGACATCTACAATGAGCAGTTCTTC. As protein: CASKPDIYNEQFF.

This clone was found a few times. J is TRBJ2-3 and V is TRBV9; 10 nucleotides agree with TRBD2. Germline V gives CDR1 SGDLS, CDR2 YYNGEE. The ends lost 2 bases at V and 1 base at J; junction bases unmatched: 4. The length of the CDR3 is 16 residues. Written as DNA, the CDR3 is TGTGCCAGCAGCGTGGGGCTAGCGGGAGGCACAGATACGCAGTATTTT. This codes for CASSVGLAGGTDTQYF.